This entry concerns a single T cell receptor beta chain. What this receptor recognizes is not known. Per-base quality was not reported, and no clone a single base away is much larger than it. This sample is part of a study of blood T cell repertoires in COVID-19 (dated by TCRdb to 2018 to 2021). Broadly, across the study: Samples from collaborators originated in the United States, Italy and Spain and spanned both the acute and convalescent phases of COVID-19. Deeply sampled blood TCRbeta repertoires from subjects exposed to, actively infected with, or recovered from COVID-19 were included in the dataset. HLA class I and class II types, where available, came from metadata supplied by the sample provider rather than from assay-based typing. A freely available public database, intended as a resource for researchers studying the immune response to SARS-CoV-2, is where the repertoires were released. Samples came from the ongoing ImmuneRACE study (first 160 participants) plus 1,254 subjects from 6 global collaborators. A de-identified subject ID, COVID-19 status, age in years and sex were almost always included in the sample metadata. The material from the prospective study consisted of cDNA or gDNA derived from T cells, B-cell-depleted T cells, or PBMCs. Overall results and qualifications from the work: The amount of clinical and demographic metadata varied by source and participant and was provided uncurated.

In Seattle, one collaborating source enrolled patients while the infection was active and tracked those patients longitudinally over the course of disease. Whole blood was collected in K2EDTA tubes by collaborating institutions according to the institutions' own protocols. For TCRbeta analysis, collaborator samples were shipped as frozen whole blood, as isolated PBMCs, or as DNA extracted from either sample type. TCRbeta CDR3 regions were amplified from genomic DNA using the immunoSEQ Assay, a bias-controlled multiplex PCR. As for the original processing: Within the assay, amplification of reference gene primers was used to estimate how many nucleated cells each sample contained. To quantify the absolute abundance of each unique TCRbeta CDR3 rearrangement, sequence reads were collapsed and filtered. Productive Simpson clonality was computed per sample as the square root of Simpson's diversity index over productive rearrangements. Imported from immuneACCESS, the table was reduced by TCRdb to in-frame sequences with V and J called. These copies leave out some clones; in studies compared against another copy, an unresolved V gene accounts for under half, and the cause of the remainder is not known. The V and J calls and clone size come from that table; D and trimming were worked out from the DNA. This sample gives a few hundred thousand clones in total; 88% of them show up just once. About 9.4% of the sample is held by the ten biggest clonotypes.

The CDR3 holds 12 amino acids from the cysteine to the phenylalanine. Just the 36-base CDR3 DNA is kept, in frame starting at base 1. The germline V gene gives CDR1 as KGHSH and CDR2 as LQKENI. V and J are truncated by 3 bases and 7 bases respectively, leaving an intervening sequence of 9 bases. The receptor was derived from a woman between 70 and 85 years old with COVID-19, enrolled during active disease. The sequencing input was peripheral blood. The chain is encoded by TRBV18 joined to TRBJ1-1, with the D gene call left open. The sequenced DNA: TGTGCCAGCTCACCGAGGTTGGATGAAGCTTTCTTT. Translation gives CASSPRLDEAFF. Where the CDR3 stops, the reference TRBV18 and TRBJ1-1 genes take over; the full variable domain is NAGVMQNPRHLVRRRGQEARLRCSPMKGHSHVYWYRQLPEEGLKFMVYLQKENIIDESGMPKERFSAEFPKEGPSILRIQQVVRGDSAAYFCASSPRLDEAFFGQGTRLTVV.